The 21 T cell receptor beta chains below all came from one sample that was sequenced in a study of blood T cell repertoires in COVID-19. Profiling relied on immunoSEQ multiplex PCR, and the TCRdb table lists in-frame clones only, not all of them. Of fewer than 200,000 clones listed, more than 85% are singletons. The material sequenced was peripheral blood. The source of these receptors is a woman aged 80 or over with COVID-19, enrolled during active disease.

The chain has TRBV6-2 or TRBV6-3 and TRBJ1-1, with a weak D call TRBD1 (6 bases). Deletions cut 5 bases from V and 0 bases from J, with 16 bases between. This CDR3 comprises 16 residues. Germline values: CDR1 MNHEY, CDR2 SVGEGT. The CDR3 nucleotides read TGTGCCAGCAGTCATCATAGGACAGTCATGAACACTGAAGCTTTCTTT. Its protein is CASSHHRTVMNTEAFF.

In this sample, this clone turned up once. The V call is TRBV4-3, the J call TRBJ2-7; D is perhaps TRBD2 (5 bases). Germline values: CDR1 LGHNA, CDR2 YSLEER. CDR3 size: 15 residues. Trimming removed 3 bases from V and 6 bases from J, with 18 bases in between. CDR3 in amino acids: CASSQESGLKLEQYF. The CDR3 nucleotides read TGCGCCAGCAGCCAGGAGTCCGGACTTAAGCTCGAGCAGTACTTC.

V usage is TRBV4-2 and J usage is TRBJ1-1, with D unresolved. Germline values: CDR1 LGHNA, CDR2 YNFKEQ. V was pared by 7 bases and J by 5 bases, with 17 bases between. The CDR3 has 14 residues. In DNA, the CDR3 is TGTGCCAGCAACCCAACAGTGGGGAGGACTGAAGCTTTCTTT. Its translation is CASNPTVGRTEAFF.

The count of this clone is one. The V call is TRBV25-1, the J call TRBJ2-2; TRBD1 agrees at 9 bases. Germline-derived CDR1 and CDR2 are MGHDK and SYGVNS. The CDR3 consists of 17 residues. V shed 5 bases, J shed 5 bases, and the junction held 12 bases outside the gene matches. The CDR3 sequence is CASSLSGTGLGTGELFF. The CDR3 DNA sequence: TGTGCCAGCAGTTTATCCGGGACAGGGTTGGGTACCGGGGAGCTGTTTTTT. The full variable domain, completed using reference TRBV25-1 and TRBJ2-2, is EADIYQTPRYLVIGTGKKITLECSQTMGHDKMYWYQQDPGMELHLIHYSYGVNSTEKGDLSSESTVSRIRTEHFPLTLESARPSHTSQYLCASSLSGTGLGTGELFFGEGSRLTVL.

The rearrangement links TRBV11-2 to TRBJ2-1; D is ambiguous. The V and J ends lost 5 bases and 1 base respectively, with 9 bases between them. This CDR3 region has 14 residues. Germline assignment: CDR1 SGHAT and CDR2 FQNNGV. The CDR3 spells CASSPPASYNEQFF. The DNA of the CDR3 is TGTGCCAGCAGCCCGCCCGCGTCCTACAATGAGCAGTTCTTC. Looking up the rest from reference TRBV11-2 and TRBJ2-1 gives the full variable domain: EAGVAQSPRYKIIEKRQSVAFWCNPISGHATLYWYQQILGQGPKLLIQFQNNGVVDDSQLPKDRFSAERLKGVDSTLKIQPAKLEDSAVYLCASSPPASYNEQFFGPGTRLTVL.

This chain connects TRBV5-1 to TRBJ1-2; D ambiguous. The V gene lost 4 bases and the J gene lost 12 bases, with 16 bases spanning the gap. This CDR3 spans 12 amino acids. CDR1 is SGHRS, CDR2 YFSETQ, per germline. DNA for the CDR3: TGCGCCAGCAGCCTAAACGGAGCGTTCCACACCTTC. It yields the protein CASSLNGAFHTF.

This chain connects TRBV6-1 to TRBJ2-1, with D hard to call. The V and J ends lost 3 bases and 0 bases respectively, with 9 bases between them. Germline CDR1 and CDR2: MNHNS and SASEGT. There are 15 residues in the CDR3. The CDR3 here is CASSELRSSYNEQFF. For the CDR3, the DNA is TGTGCCAGCAGTGAGCTTCGGAGCTCCTACAATGAGCAGTTCTTC.

This clone was found once. The V gene is TRBV18, the J gene TRBJ2-7; 7 bases fit TRBD2. This CDR3 region has 13 residues. V trimming: 6 bases; J trimming: 4 bases; junction bases outside the gene matches: 6. CDR1 is KGHSH, CDR2 LQKENI, per germline. The CDR3 nucleotides read TGTGCCAGCTCGGGGGACTATCGGTACGAGCAGTACTTC. Its translation: CASSGDYRYEQYF.

The chain recombines TRBV7-2 with TRBJ1-4; D ambiguous. The CDR3 contains 15 residues. Trimming shortened V by 1 base and J by 5 bases, and 11 bases separated the two germline ends. Germline loops: CDR1 SGHTA, CDR2 FQGNSA. CDR3: CASSLGLQKNEKLFF. CDR3 sequence (DNA): TGTGCCAGCAGCTTAGGTTTACAGAAAAATGAAAAACTGTTTTTT.

DNA for the CDR3: TGTGCCAGCAGACGGACCGGGGACTATGGCTACACCTTC. Its translation: CASRRTGDYGYTF. The chain links TRBV28 to TRBJ1-2; the D is unclear. Germline CDR1 reads MDHEN; CDR2 reads SYDVKM. The CDR3 extends over 13 amino acids. V was trimmed by 6 bases and J by 3 bases, leaving 11 bases between them.

This clone was counted a few times. The genes are TRBV15 and TRBJ2-4; D is perhaps TRBD2 (5 bases). Looked up from germline, CDR1 is LNHNV and CDR2 is YYDKDF (reference sequence). The CDR3 is 13 amino acids. The V end lost 3 bases, the J end lost 8 bases, and 11 bases lay between the germline ends. CDR3 DNA: TGTGCCACCAGCAGTCGACTGGGAGACATTCAGTACTTC. This translates into CATSSRLGDIQYF.

V is TRBV5-1 and J is TRBJ1-1, with D possibly matching TRBD1 (5 bases). V was pared by 4 bases and J by 4 bases, with 14 bases between. This CDR3 spans 14 amino acids. Germline V gene sequence: CDR1 SGHRS, CDR2 YFSETQ. The CDR3 protein is CASSQSGAPTEAFF. The CDR3 nucleotides are TGCGCCAGCAGCCAGTCTGGGGCACCCACTGAAGCTTTCTTT.

A few counts support this clone. This chain joins TRBV29-1 and TRBJ2-1; 8 positions match TRBD2. V lost 3 bases, J lost 1 base, and 8 bases stayed unmatched. The CDR3 extends over 16 amino acids. Germline CDR1 and CDR2: SQVTM and ANQGSEA. The CDR3 here is CSVEDPLAESYNEQFF. Here the CDR3 DNA reads TGCAGCGTTGAGGACCCACTAGCGGAGTCCTACAATGAGCAGTTCTTC.

J is TRBJ2-1 and V is TRBV5-6; 9 bases are shared with TRBD1. The CDR3 is 17 amino acids. The germline gives CDR1 SGHDT, CDR2 YYEEEE. V dropped 2 bases and J dropped 3; count of bases not matched to a gene: 9. CDR3 loop: CASSFRQGVKGYNEQFF. The CDR3 DNA sequence: TGTGCCAGCAGCTTCCGACAGGGGGTTAAAGGCTACAATGAGCAGTTCTTC.

The chain joins TRBV6-5 to TRBJ1-2; D perhaps matches TRBD1 (5 bases). Germline CDR1 MNHEY, CDR2 SVGAGI. The CDR3 has 14 residues. Between the trimmed V and J ends, which lost 6 bases and 8 bases, there was a span of 19 bases. The CDR3 DNA sequence: TGTGCCAGCAGCCCGGGAGCCAGGGAAGGGGGCTACACCTTC. It yields the protein CASSPGAREGGYTF.

The chain links TRBV7-8 to TRBJ1-1, with D hard to call. The CDR3 runs to 15 residues. Trimming removed 3 bases at V and 0 bases at J, with 11 bases between. Germline CDR1 is SGHVS and CDR2 is FQNEAQ. CDR3 sequence (DNA): TGTGCCAGCAGCTTCCAACATACACTGAACACTGAAGCTTTCTTT. It translates to CASSFQHTLNTEAFF.

J is TRBJ2-1 and V is TRBV11-2; TRBD2 matches at 11 bases. The CDR3 has 14 amino acids. The junction had 2 bases not matched to a gene; V was cut back by 3 bases and J by 7 bases. Germline V gives CDR1 SGHAT, CDR2 FQNNGV. The CDR3 loop is CASSLTSGINEQFF. CDR3 nucleotides: TGTGCCAGCAGCTTGACTAGCGGGATAAATGAGCAGTTCTTC. The whole variable domain, filled in from reference TRBV11-2 and TRBJ2-1, reads EAGVAQSPRYKIIEKRQSVAFWCNPISGHATLYWYQQILGQGPKLLIQFQNNGVVDDSQLPKDRFSAERLKGVDSTLKIQPAKLEDSAVYLCASSLTSGINEQFFGPGTRLTVL.

As concerns this clone: The junction departs from germline at one end; a sequencing error may be responsible. The chain employs TRBV29-1 and TRBJ1-1; 10 bases align to TRBD1. The germline V gene has CDR1 SQVTM and CDR2 ANQGSEA. The CDR3 consists of 15 residues. DNA for the CDR3: TGCAGCGTCGAAGGGACAGGGGCCCGTAACACTGAAGCTTTCTTT. Protein: CSVEGTGARNTEAFF. Complete variable domain (other parts from reference TRBV29-1 and TRBJ1-1): SAVISQKPSRDICQRGTSLTIQCQVDSQVTMMFWYRQQPGQSLTLIATANQGSEATYESGFVIDKFPISRPNLTFSTLTVSNMSPEDSSIYLCSVEGTGARNTEAFFGQGTRLTVV.

This clone appeared a single time. This chain joins TRBV18 and TRBJ1-2; the D gene is possibly TRBD1 (5 bases). Germline V lookup: CDR1 KGHSH, CDR2 LQKENI. This CDR3 region has 13 residues. The V end lost 4 bases, the J end lost 2 bases, and 8 bases lay between the germline ends. CDR3 nucleotide sequence: TGTGCCAGCTCACAGGACATGAACTATGGCTACACCTTC. Its protein product is CASSQDMNYGYTF. Full variable domain (outside the CDR3, taken from reference TRBV18 and TRBJ1-2): NAGVMQNPRHLVRRRGQEARLRCSPMKGHSHVYWYRQLPEEGLKFMVYLQKENIIDESGMPKERFSAEFPKEGPSILRIQQVVRGDSAAYFCASSQDMNYGYTFGSGTRLTVV.

The rearrangement uses TRBV7-2 and TRBJ1-2; 10 bases are a match to TRBD1. The ends lost 2 bases at V and 4 bases at J; junction bases unmatched: 4. The CDR3 sequence is 15 residues long. The germline gives CDR1 SGHTA, CDR2 FQGNSA. CDR3 in amino acids: CASSLSGTGVYGYTF. In nucleotides, the CDR3 is TGTGCCAGCAGCTTATCCGGGACAGGGGTCTATGGCTACACCTTC.

V gene TRBV28 combines with J gene TRBJ1-2; possible D gene TRBD1, 6 bases. Germline V gene data show CDR1 as MDHEN and CDR2 as SYDVKM. V was pared by 7 bases and J by 7 bases, with 13 bases between. The CDR3 is made up of 12 amino acids. CDR3 coding DNA: TGTGCCAGCAAATTGGGGGCCGGTGGCTACACCTTC. Protein product: CASKLGAGGYTF.